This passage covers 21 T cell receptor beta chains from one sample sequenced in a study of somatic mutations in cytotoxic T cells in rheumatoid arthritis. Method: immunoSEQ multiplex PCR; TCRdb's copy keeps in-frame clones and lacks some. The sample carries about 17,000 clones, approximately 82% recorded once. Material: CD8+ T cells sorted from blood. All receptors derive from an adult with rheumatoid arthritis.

CDR3 sequence (DNA): TGCAGCGTTGAAGATCCCTCCAGGGACCCCTACGAGCAGTACTTC. Translated: CSVEDPSRDPYEQYF. The chain has TRBV29-1 and TRBJ2-7; D possibly matches TRBD1 or TRBD2 (5 bases each). Looked up from germline, CDR1 is SQVTM and CDR2 is ANQGSEA. Trimming cost V 0 bases and J 2 bases, with 14 bases left between them. The CDR3 runs 15 residues.

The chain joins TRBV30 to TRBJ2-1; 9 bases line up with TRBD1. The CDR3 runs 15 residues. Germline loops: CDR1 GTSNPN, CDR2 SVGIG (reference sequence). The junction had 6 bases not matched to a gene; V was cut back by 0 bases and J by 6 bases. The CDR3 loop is CAWSVGGQGLNEQFF. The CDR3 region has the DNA TGTGCCTGGAGTGTTGGGGGACAGGGTCTCAATGAGCAGTTCTTC.

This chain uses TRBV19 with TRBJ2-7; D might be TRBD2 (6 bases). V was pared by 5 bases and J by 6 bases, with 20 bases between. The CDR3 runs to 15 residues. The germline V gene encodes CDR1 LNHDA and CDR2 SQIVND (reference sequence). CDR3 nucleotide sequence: TGTGCCAGTAGTCCCCCATTTGGGGACTGGGGCGAGCAGTACTTC. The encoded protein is CASSPPFGDWGEQYF.

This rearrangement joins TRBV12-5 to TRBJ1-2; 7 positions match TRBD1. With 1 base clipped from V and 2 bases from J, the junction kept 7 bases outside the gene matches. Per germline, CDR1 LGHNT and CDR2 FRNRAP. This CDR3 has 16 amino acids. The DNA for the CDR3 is TGTGCTAGTGGTTTGGCCTCTGAGGACAGGAACTATGGCTACACCTTC. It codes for CASGLASEDRNYGYTF.

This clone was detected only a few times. The CDR3 is CASSLSGGGMKTQYF. The CDR3 DNA sequence: TGTGCCAGCAGCCTCTCCGGGGGCGGGATGAAGACCCAGTACTTC. The chain links TRBV28 to TRBJ2-5; possibly TRBD1 or TRBD2 for D (6 bases each). V gave up 6 bases and J gave up 6 bases, with 20 bases separating them. Germline V lookup: CDR1 MDHEN, CDR2 SYDVKM. The CDR3 is made up of 15 amino acids.

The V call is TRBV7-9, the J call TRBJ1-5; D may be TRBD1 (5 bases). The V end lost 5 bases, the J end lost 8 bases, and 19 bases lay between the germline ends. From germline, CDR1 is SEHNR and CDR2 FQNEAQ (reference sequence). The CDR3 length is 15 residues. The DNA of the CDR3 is TGTGCCAGCAGCGAGACGACAGCGGGGTTAGAGCCCCAGCATTTT. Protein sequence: CASSETTAGLEPQHF.

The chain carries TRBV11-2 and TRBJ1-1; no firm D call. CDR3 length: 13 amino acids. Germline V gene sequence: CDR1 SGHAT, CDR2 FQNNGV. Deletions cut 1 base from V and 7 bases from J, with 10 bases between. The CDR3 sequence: CASSLAANREAFF. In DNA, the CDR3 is TGTGCCAGCAGCTTAGCCGCTAACCGTGAAGCTTTCTTT.

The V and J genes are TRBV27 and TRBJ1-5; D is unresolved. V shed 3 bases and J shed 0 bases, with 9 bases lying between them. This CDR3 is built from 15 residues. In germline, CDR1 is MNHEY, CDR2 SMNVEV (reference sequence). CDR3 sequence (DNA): TGTGCCAGCAGTTTGGCACGGCATAGCAATCAGCCCCAGCATTTT. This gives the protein CASSLARHSNQPQHF.

This CDR3 reads CASYGDNFYTF. The DNA of the CDR3 is TGTGCCAGCTACGGAGACAACTTCTACACCTTC. The genes are TRBV27 and TRBJ1-2; D remains ambiguous. There are 11 residues in the CDR3. V was clipped by 8 bases and J by 10 bases, with 14 bases between them. The germline CDR1 and CDR2 sequences are MNHEY and SMNVEV (reference sequence).

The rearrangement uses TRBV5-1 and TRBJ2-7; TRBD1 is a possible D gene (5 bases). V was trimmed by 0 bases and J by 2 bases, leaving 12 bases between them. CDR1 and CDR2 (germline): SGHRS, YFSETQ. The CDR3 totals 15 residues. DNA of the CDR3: TGCGCCAGCAGCTTGGCCCAGACAGCTACCTACGAGCAGTACTTC. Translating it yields CASSLAQTATYEQYF.

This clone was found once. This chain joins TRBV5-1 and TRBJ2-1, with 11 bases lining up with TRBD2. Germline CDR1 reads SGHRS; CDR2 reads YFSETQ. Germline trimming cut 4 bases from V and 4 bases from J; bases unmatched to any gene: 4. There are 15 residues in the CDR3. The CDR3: CASSPGLAEYNEQFF. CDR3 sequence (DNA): TGCGCCAGCAGCCCGGGACTAGCGGAGTACAATGAGCAGTTCTTC.

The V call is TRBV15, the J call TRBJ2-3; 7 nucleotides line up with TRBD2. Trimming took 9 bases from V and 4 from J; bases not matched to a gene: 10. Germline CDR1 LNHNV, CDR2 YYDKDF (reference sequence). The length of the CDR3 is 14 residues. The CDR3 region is CATTTSAGADTQYF. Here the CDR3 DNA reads TGTGCCACAACCACTAGCGCTGGTGCAGATACGCAGTATTTT.

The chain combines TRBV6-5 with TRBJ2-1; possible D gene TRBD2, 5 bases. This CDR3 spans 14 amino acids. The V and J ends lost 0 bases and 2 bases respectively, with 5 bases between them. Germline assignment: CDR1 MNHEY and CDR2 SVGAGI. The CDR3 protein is CASSYSGAYNEQFF. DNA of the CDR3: TGTGCCAGCAGTTACTCCGGGGCCTACAATGAGCAGTTCTTC.

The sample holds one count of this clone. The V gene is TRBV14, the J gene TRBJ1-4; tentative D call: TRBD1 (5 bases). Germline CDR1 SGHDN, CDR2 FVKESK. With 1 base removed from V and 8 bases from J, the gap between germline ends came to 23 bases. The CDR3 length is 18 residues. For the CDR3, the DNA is TGTGCCAGCAGCCAAGGGGGAACAGGCAGCGCAAAATGGGAAAAACTGTTTTTT. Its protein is CASSQGGTGSAKWEKLFF.

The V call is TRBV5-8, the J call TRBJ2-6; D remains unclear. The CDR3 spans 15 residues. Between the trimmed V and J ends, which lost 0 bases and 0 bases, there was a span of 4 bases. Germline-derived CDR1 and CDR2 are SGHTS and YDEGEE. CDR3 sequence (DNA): TGTGCCAGCAGCTTGGGATTCTCTGGGGCCAACGTCCTGACTTTC. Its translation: CASSLGFSGANVLTF.

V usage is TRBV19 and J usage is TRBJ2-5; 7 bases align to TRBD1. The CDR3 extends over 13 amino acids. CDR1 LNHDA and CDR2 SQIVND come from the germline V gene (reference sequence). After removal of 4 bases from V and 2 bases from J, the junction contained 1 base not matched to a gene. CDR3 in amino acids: CASSRQGQETQYF. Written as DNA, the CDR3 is TGTGCCAGTAGTAGACAGGGTCAAGAGACCCAGTACTTC.

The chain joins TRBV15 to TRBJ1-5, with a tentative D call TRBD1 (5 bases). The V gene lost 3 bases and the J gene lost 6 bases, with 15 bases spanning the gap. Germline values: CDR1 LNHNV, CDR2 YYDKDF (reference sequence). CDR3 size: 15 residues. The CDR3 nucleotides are TGTGCCACCAGCAGGTCCGTAAGGGGAGCTCAGCCCCAGCATTTT. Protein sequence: CATSRSVRGAQPQHF.

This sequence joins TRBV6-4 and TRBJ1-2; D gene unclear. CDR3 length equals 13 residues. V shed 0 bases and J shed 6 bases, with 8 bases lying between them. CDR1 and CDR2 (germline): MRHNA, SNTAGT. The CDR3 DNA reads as TGTGCCAGCAGTGACTCTTGGGGAGATGGCTACACCTTC. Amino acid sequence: CASSDSWGDGYTF.

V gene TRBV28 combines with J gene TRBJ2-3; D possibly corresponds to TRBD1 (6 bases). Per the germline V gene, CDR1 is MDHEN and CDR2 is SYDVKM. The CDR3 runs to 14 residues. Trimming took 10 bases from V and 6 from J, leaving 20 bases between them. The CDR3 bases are TGTGCCAACTCCCGGGACACCGCTCTTGATACGCAGTATTTT. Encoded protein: CANSRDTALDTQYF.

For the CDR3, the DNA is TGTGCCAGCAGCCCCGGGACAGGGCGCAATGAGCAGTTCTTC. Translation gives CASSPGTGRNEQFF. The chain carries TRBV7-9 and TRBJ2-1, with 9 bases aligning to TRBD1. CDR3 length: 14 residues. Germline trimming cut 5 bases from V and 6 bases from J; bases unmatched to any gene: 5. Germline CDR1 SEHNR, CDR2 FQNEAQ (reference sequence).

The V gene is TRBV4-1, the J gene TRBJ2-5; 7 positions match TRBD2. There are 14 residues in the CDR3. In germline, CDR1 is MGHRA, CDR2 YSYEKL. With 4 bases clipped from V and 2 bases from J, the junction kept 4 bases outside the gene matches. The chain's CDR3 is CASSPIGGQETQYF. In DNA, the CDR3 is TGCGCCAGCAGCCCTATCGGGGGGCAAGAGACCCAGTACTTC.